This T cell receptor (beta chain) was observed in a study of T-cell memory formation after mild COVID-19. Looking at the study overall: TCR clusters mostly belonged to single donors.

TCRdb processed the 5' RACE reads anew with MiXCR; each CDR3 protein has one entry. The table has hundreds of thousands of distinct CDR3 sequences, approximately 20% seen once. This clonotype was counted once. The V end lost 0 bases, the J end lost 4 bases, and 16 bases lay between the germline ends. Looked up from germline, CDR1 is SGHDT and CDR2 is YYEEEE. The CDR3 contains 16 residues. The chain joins TRBV5-6 to TRBJ1-1; D is perhaps TRBD1 (5 bases). This sequence was found in an adult woman who had mild COVID-19 (a few samples of this study predate the infection). Cell type and time point are not known. What was sequenced was PBMCs or a T cell subset sorted from them (not recorded which). This CDR3 reads CASSLEGMGQSTEAFF. The CDR3 bases are TGTGCCAGCAGCTTGGAGGGTATGGGGCAGAGCACTGAAGCTTTCTTT.